A selection of T cell receptor beta chains follows, all from one sample in a study of blood T cell repertoires in COVID-19. Clones were read by immunoSEQ multiplex PCR, and TCRdb kept only the in-frame ones, dropping some. The repertoire has hundreds of thousands of clones, 80% to 90% of them found once; the top ten carry 2% to 2.5%. The source material was peripheral blood. These receptors were taken from a woman between 45 and 65 years old with acute or convalescent COVID-19. CDR3s include the opening cysteine and the closing phenylalanine or tryptophan. The order of the fields is D gene, J gene, clone size, V gene, CDR3 protein, CDR3 DNA. D genes are given only for firm matches. The size entry is marked missing in some rows and otherwise reads once, few, many or a size class.

D gene: TRBD1
J gene: TRBJ1-5
clone size: .
V gene: TRBV2
CDR3 protein: CASSWDRQNQPQHF
CDR3 DNA: TGTGCCAGCAGCTGGGACAGACAAAATCAGCCCCAGCATTTT

D gene: TRBD1
J gene: TRBJ2-1
clone size: .
V gene: TRBV24-1
CDR3 protein: CATSEGTGGYNEQFF
CDR3 DNA: TGTGCCACCAGTGAGGGGACAGGGGGGTACAATGAGCAGTTCTTC

D gene: .
J gene: TRBJ1-1
clone size: .
V gene: TRBV7-9
CDR3 protein: CASSLADSNTEAFF
CDR3 DNA: TGTGCCAGCAGCTTAGCGGACAGTAACACTGAAGCTTTCTTT

D gene: .
J gene: TRBJ1-2
clone size: .
V gene: TRBV2
CDR3 protein: CASSDQLNYGYTF
CDR3 DNA: TGTGCCAGCAGTGATCAACTTAACTATGGCTACACCTTC

D gene: TRBD2
J gene: TRBJ2-1
clone size: .
V gene: TRBV19
CDR3 protein: CASGAGYNEQFF
CDR3 DNA: TGTGCCAGTGGAGCGGGATACAATGAGCAGTTCTTC

D gene: .
J gene: TRBJ2-7
clone size: few
V gene: TRBV7-2
CDR3 protein: CASSLLGVYEQYF
CDR3 DNA: TGTGCCAGCAGCTTACTCGGGGTCTACGAGCAGTACTTC

D gene: .
J gene: TRBJ2-1
clone size: once
V gene: TRBV9
CDR3 protein: CASSVATTRRNEQFF
CDR3 DNA: TGTGCCAGCAGCGTAGCGACTACCCGGAGGAATGAGCAGTTCTTC

D gene: .
J gene: TRBJ1-1
clone size: .
V gene: TRBV6-2/TRBV6-3
CDR3 protein: CASSYLQGSTEAFF
CDR3 DNA: TGTGCCAGCAGTTACCTTCAGGGTAGCACTGAAGCTTTCTTT

D gene: .
J gene: TRBJ2-7
clone size: .
V gene: TRBV24-1
CDR3 protein: CATSPGGSFFEQYF
CDR3 DNA: TGTGCCACCAGTCCGGGTGGCTCCTTTTTTGAGCAGTACTTC

D gene: .
J gene: TRBJ2-3
clone size: .
V gene: TRBV7-3
CDR3 protein: CASSLGGYMDMNTDTQYF
CDR3 DNA: TGTGCCAGCAGCTTAGGAGGTTATATGGATATGAACACAGATACGCAGTATTTT

D gene: TRBD2
J gene: TRBJ2-1
clone size: .
V gene: TRBV5-1
CDR3 protein: CASSPTLAGIKHEQFF
CDR3 DNA: TGCGCCAGCAGCCCGACACTAGCGGGGATTAAGCATGAGCAGTTCTTC